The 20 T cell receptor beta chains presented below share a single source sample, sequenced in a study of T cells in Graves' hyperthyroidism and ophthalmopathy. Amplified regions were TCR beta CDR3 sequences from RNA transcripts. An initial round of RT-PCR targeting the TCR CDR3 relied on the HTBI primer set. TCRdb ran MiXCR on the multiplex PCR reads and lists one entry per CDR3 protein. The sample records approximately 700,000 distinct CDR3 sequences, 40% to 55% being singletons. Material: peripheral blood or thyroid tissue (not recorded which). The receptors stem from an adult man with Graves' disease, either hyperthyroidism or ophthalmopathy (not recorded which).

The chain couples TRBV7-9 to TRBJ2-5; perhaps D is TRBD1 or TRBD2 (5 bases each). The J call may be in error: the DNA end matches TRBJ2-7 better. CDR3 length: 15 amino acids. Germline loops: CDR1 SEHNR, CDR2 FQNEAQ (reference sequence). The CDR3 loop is CASSQAQGTGYEQYF. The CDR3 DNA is TGTGCCAGCAGCCAAGCGCAAGGGACCGGGTACGAGCAGTACTTC.

The CDR3 sequence: CASSPGQGRLRDGYTF. For the CDR3, the DNA is TGTGCCAGCAGTCCGGGACAGGGTCGGTTAAGGGATGGCTACACCTTC. The chain combines TRBV12-3 or TRBV12-4 with TRBJ1-2; 9 nucleotides agree with TRBD1. Trimming cost V 5 bases and J 6 bases; bases outside gene matches: 13. The CDR3 totals 16 residues.

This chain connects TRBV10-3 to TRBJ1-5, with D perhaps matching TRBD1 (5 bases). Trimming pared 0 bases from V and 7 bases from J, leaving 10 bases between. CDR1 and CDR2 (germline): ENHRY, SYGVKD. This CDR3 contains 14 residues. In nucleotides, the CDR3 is TGTGCCATCAGTGAGTCGGGGCGCGGGCAGCCCCAGCATTTT. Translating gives CAISESGRGQPQHF.

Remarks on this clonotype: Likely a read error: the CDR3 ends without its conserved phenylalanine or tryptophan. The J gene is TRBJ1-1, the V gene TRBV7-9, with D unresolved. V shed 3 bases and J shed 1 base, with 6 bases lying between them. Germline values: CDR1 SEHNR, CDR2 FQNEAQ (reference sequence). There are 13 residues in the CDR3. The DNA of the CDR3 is TGTGCCAGCAGCTTTCAAGAGAACACTGAAGCTTTCCTT. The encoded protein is CASSFQENTEAFL.

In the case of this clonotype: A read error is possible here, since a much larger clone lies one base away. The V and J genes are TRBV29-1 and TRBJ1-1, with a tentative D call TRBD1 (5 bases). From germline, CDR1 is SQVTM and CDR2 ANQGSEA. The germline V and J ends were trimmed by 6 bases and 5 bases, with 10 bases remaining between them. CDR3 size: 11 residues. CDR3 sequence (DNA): TGCAGCGTGATGGGGGGTACTGAAGCTTTCTTT. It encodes CSVMGGTEAFF.

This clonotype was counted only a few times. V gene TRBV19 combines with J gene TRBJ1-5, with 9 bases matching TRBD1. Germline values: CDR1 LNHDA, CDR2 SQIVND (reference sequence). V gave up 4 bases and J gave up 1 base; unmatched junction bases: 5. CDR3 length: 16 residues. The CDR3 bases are TGTGCCAGTAGTAGACTACAGGGGGCGAGCAATCAGCCCCAGCATTTT. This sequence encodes CASSRLQGASNQPQHF.

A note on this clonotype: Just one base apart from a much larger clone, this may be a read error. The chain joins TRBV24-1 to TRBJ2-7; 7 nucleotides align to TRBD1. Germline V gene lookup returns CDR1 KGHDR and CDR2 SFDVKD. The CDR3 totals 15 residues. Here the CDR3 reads CATSDHPGQLPEQSF. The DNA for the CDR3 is TGTGCCACCAGTGACCATCCGGGACAGCTTCCAGAGCAGTCCTTC.

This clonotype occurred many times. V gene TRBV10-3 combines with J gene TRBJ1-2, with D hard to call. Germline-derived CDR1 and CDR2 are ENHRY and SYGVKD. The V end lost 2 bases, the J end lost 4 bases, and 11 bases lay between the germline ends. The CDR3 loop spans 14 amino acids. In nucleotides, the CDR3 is TGTGCCATCAGTGAGGAGGCTCTGGGCTATGGCTACACCTTC. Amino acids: CAISEEALGYGYTF.

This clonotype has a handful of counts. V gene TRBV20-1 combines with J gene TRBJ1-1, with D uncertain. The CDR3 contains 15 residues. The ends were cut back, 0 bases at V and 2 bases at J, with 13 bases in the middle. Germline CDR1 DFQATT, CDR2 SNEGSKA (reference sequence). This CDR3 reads CSARDRAQSNTEAFF. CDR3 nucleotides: TGCAGTGCTAGAGATAGGGCCCAATCCAACACTGAAGCTTTCTTT.

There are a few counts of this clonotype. CDR3 residues: CASSMGQHYGYTF. Written as DNA, the CDR3 is TGTGCCAGTAGTATGGGACAGCACTATGGCTACACCTTC. The V call is TRBV19, the J call TRBJ1-2; 7 bases align to TRBD1. This CDR3 has 13 amino acids. J gave up 3 bases and V 3 bases, and 1 base lay outside the gene matches. Germline values: CDR1 LNHDA, CDR2 SQIVND (reference sequence).

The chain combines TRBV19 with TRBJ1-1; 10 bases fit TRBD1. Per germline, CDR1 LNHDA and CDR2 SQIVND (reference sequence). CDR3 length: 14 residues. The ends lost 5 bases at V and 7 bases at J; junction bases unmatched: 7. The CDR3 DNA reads TGTGCCAGTAGTCCCGGGACAGGGGCCCGTGAAGCTTTCTTT. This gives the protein CASSPGTGAREAFF.

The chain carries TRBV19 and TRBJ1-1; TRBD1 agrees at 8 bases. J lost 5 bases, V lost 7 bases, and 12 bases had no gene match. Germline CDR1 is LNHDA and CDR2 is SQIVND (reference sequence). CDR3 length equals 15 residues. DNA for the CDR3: TGTGCCAGTACCACTGCAGGGGGCTTGGGGACTGAAGCTTTCTTT. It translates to CASTTAGGLGTEAFF.

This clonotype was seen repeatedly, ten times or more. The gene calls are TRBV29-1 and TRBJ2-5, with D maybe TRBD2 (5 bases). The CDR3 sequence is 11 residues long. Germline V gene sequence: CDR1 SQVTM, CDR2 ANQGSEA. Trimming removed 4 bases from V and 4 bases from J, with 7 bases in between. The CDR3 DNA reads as TGCAGCGTTGCCCGGGGAGAGACCCAGTACTTC. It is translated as CSVARGETQYF.

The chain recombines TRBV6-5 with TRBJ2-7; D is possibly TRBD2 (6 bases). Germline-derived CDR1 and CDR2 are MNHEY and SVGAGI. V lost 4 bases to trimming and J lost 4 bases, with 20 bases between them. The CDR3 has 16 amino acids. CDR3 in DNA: TGTGCCAGCAGTTTTGCTAGCGTATCGGACGATTACGAGCAGTACTTC. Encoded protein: CASSFASVSDDYEQYF.

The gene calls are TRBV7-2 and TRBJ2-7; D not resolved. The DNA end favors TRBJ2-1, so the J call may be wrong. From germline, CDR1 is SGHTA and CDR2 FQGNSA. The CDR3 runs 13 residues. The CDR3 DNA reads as TGTGCCAGCAGGAGACCGGATTACAATGAGCAGTTCTTC. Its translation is CASRRPDYNEQFF.

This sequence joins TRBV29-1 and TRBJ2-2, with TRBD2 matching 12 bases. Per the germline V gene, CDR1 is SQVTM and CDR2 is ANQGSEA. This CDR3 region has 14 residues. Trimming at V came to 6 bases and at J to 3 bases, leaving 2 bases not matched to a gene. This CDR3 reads CSVGLAGYTGELFF. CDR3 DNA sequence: TGCAGCGTAGGACTAGCGGGGTACACCGGGGAGCTGTTTTTT.

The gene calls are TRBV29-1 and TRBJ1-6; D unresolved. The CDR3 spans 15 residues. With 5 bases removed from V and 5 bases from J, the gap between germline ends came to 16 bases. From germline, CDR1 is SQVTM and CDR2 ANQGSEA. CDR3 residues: CSVWGGLHDNSPLHF. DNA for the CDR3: TGCAGCGTTTGGGGTGGACTCCATGATAATTCACCCCTCCACTTT.

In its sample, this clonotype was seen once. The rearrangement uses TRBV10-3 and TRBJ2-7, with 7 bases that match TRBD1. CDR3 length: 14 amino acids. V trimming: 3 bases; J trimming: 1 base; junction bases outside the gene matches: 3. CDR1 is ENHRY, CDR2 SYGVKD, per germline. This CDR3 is CAISDRDSSYEQYF. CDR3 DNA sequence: TGTGCCATCAGTGACCGGGACAGTTCCTACGAGCAGTACTTC.

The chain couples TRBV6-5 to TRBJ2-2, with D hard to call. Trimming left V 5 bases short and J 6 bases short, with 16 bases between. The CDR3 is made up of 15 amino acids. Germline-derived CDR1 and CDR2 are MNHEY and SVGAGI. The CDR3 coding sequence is TGTGCCAGCAGTGCTGGGTTACCCGGCGCCGGGGAGCTGTTTTTT. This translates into CASSAGLPGAGELFF.

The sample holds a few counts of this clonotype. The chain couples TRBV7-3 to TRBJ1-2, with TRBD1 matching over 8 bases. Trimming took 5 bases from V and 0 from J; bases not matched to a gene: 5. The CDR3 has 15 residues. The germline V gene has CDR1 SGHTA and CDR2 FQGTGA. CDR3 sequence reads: CASSQGQGSNYGYTF. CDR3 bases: TGTGCCAGCAGCCAAGGACAGGGCTCTAACTATGGCTACACCTTC.